This T cell receptor (beta chain) is drawn from a study of identifying expanded T cells in peripheral blood. Trimming took 1 base from V and 3 from J, leaving 13 bases between them. This CDR3 has 15 residues. Germline V gene data show CDR1 as SGHTA and CDR2 as FQGNSA. Data came from immunoSEQ multiplex PCR; TCRdb stores just in-frame clones and leaves some out. The table has fewer than 65,000 clones, approximately 89% seen once. V usage is TRBV7-2 and J usage is TRBJ2-7; D is uncertain. This TCR was sampled from a person aged 18-70 years in good health. Sequencing was done on a sample of blood. In DNA, the CDR3 is TGTGCCAGCAGCTTAGAGGGTAACGTGCTCTACGAGCAGTACTTC. Its translation is CASSLEGNVLYEQYF.